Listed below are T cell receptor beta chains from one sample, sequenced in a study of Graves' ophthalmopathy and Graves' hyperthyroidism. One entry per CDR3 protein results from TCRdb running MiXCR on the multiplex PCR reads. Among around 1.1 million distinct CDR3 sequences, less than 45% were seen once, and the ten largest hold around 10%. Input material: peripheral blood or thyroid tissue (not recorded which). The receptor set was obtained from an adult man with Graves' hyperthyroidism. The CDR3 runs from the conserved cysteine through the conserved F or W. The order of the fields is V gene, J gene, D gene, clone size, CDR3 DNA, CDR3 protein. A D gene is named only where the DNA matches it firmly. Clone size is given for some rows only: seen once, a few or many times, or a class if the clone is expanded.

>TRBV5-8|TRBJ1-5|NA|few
TGTGCCAGCAGCCCCGGGACATACAATCAGCCCCAGCATTTT
CASSPGTYNQPQHF
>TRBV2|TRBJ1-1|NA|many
TGTGCCAGCAGCAGGGATGATAACACTGAAGCTTTCTTT
CASSRDDNTEAFF
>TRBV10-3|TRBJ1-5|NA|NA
TGTGCCACCAGTGGGACGAACAAGGGGCAGACCCAGCATTTT
CATSGTNKGQTQHF
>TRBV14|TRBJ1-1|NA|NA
TGTGCCAGCAGCCAAGTAGGGCCGCCTGAAGCTTTCTTT
CASSQVGPPEAFF
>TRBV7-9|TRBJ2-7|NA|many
TGTGCCAGCAGCTTCTATGAGTACTTC
CASSFYEYF
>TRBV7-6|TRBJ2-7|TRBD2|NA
TGTGCCAGCAGCCCGACCGGGGGGGTTGGCTCCTACGAGCAGTACTTC
CASSPTGGVGSYEQYF
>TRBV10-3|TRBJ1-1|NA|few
TGTGCCATCAGCCCCGCAGGGAACACTGAAGCTTTCTTT
CAISPAGNTEAFF
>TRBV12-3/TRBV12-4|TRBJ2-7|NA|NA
TGTGCCAGCAGTCCCCAGGGGCGAGCGGCCATTGACTACGAGCAGTACTTC
CASSPQGRAAIDYEQYF
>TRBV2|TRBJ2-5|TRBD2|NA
TGTGCCAGCAGTGTCCGGATAGCGGGGAGGTATGGGGAGACCCAGTACTTC
CASSVRIAGRYGETQYF
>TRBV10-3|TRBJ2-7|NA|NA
TGTGCCAGCAGTTTCCTGAGTCAGGGCAAGTACGAGCAGTACTTC
CASSFLSQGKYEQYF
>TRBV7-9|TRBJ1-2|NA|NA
TGTGCCAGCAGCGTTGACAGGAGGGGGAACTATGGCTACACCTTC
CASSVDRRGNYGYTF
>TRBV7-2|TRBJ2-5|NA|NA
TGTGCCAGCAGCTTGTGGGCTAGCGAGAACTACCAAGAGACCCAGTACTTC
CASSLWASENYQETQYF
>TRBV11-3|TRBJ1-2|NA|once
TGTGCCAGCAGCTTGTATGGGGCCCGAAGGAACACTGGCTACACCTTC
CASSLYGARRNTGYTF
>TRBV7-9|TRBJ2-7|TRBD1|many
TGTGCCAGCAGCTCGTTGAAGTGGGTTACCGGACAGGGTCTGTACGAGCAGTACTTC
CASSSLKWVTGQGLYEQYF
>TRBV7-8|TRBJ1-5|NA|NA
TGTGCCAGCAGCTTAGCCCGGGAGGGTGGCTTGCTTTGGCCCCAGCATTTT
CASSLAREGGLLWPQHF
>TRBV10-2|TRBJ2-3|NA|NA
TGCGCCAGCAATACGGGACAACGAGACCGCCCGTATTTT
CASNTGQRDRPYF
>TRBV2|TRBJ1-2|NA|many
TGTGCCAGCAGTGAGCGGGGGGGGAATGGCTACACCTTC
CASSERGGNGYTF
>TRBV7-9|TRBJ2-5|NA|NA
TGTGCCAGCAAGACCCGGTGGGGGCCACAGGAGACCCAGTACTTC
CASKTRWGPQETQYF
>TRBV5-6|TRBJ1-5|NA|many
TGTGCCAGCAGCCCACTTGGAGATCAGCCCCAGCATTTT
CASSPLGDQPQHF
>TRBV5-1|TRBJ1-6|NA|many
TGCGCCAGCAGCAGCGAGACAGGTCTTTCACCCCTCCACTTT
CASSSETGLSPLHF
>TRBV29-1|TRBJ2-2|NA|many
TGCAGCGGCGGGGACCGAAGGGAGCTGTTTTTT
CSGGDRRELFF
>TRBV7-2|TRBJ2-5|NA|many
TGTGTCAGCAGCCCCAACAGGGAGACCCAGTACTTC
CVSSPNRETQYF
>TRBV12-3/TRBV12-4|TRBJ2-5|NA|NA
TGTGCCAGCAGTTTTGGGTCCGGGGGAATCCAAGAGACCCAGTACTTC
CASSFGSGGIQETQYF
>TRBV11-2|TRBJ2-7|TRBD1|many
TGTGCCAGCATCCCCGCGTACGGGACAGTCAACGAGCAGTACTTC
CASIPAYGTVNEQYF
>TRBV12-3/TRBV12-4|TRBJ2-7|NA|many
TGTGCCAGCAGTTGGCAGGGCCTGAACGAGCAGTACTTC
CASSWQGLNEQYF
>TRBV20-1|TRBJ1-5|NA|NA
TGCAGTGCTAGGACCCCCGGGGCAGTCTATCAGCCCCAGCATTTT
CSARTPGAVYQPQHF
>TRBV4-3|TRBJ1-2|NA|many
TGCGCCAGCAGCCAAGATCGGCAGGGAGATGGCTACACCTTC
CASSQDRQGDGYTF
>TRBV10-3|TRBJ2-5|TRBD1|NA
TGTGCCATCAGCGGGACAGGGGGGGAAGAGACCCAGTACTTC
CAISGTGGEETQYF
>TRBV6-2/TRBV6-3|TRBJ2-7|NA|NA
TGTTCCACCACGGGAGTTCCCGACGAGCAGTACTTC
CSTTGVPDEQYF
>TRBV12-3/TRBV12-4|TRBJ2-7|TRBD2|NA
TGTGCCAGCAGTAGGACTAGCGGGAGGTTCTACGAGCAGTACTTC
CASSRTSGRFYEQYF
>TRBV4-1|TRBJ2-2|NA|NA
TGCGCCAGCAGCCAAGGGGTTAGCGGGAACACCGGGGAGCTGTTTTTT
CASSQGVSGNTGELFF
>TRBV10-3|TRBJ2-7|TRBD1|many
TGTGCCATCAAAGGGACAGGGCTACTCCACGAGCAGTACTTC
CAIKGTGLLHEQYF
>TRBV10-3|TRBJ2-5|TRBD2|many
TGTGCCATCAGTGTACTAGCGGGAGTGAGGGAGACCCAGTACTTC
CAISVLAGVRETQYF
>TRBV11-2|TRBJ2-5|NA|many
TGTGCCAGCAGCTTGACCGCAGGGTCGGACCAAGAGACCCAGTACTTC
CASSLTAGSDQETQYF
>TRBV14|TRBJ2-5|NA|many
TGTGCCAGCAGCCAAGATCTGGGGAGCCAAGAGACCCAGTACTTC
CASSQDLGSQETQYF
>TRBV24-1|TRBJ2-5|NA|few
TGTGCCTTGGGGGGAGAGACCCAGTACTTC
CALGGETQYF
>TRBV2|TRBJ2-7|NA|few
TGTGCCAGCCGTTTAAGGGGCTACGAGCAGTACTTC
CASRLRGYEQYF
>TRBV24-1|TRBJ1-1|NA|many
TGTGCCACCAGTGGGAGGAACACTGAAGCTTTCTTT
CATSGRNTEAFF
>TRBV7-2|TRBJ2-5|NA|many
TGTGCCAGCAGCTGGGAGTTTGGGACCCAGTACTTC
CASSWEFGTQYF
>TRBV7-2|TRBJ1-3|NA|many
TGTGCCAGCAGCATCGAGAAAGCCTCTGGAAACACCATATATTTT
CASSIEKASGNTIYF
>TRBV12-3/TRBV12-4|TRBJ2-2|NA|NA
TGTGCCAGCAGGCCCGTTGGGGGTGGATTGGACGGGGAGCTGTTTTTT
CASRPVGGGLDGELFF
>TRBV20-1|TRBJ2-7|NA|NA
TGCACGTCGGGGCGCGATAATGAGCAGTACTTC
CTSGRDNEQYF
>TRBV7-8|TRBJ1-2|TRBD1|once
TGTGCCAGCAGCCAGGGACAGGCCCTAAACTATGGCTACACCTTC
CASSQGQALNYGYTF
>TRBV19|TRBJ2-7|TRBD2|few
TGTGCCAGTAGTACTCCGACTAGCGGGAGCTCCTACGAGCAGTACTTC
CASSTPTSGSSYEQYF
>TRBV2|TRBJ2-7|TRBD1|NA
TGTGCCAGCATGGCCGACAGGGGGCTAGGGGAGCAGTACTTC
CASMADRGLGEQYF
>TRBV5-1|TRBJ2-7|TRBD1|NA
TGCGCCAGCAGCGAAGGACAGGGCGGTATCGAGCAGTACTTC
CASSEGQGGIEQYF
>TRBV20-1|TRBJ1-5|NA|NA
TGCAGTGCTAGAGATCACGCTTTTGGTGAGTCCAATCAGCCCCAGCATTTT
CSARDHAFGESNQPQHF
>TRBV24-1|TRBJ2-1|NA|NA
TGTGCCACCAGTGATTTTAGGGGTGAGCAGTTCTTC
CATSDFRGEQFF
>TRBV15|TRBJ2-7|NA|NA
TGTGCCACCAGCAGAGCGACCGGAGTGGGAGTTTTCTACGAGCAGTACTTC
CATSRATGVGVFYEQYF
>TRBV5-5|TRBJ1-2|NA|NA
TGTGCCAGCAGCAGTGCCCTATCACCCAATGGCTACACCTTC
CASSSALSPNGYTF
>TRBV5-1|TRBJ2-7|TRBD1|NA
TGCGCCAGCAGCTTAGGCACGACAGGGGTGGCCGAGCAGTACTTC
CASSLGTTGVAEQYF
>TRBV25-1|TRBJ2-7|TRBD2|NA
TGTGCCAGCAGTGCTAAATCCAGCGGGGGTTACGGGCAGTACTTC
CASSAKSSGGYGQYF
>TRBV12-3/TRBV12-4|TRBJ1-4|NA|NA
TGTGCCAGCGGGGAAGGGGTGGCAACTAATGAAAAACTGTTTTTT
CASGEGVATNEKLFF
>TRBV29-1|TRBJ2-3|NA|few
TGCAGCGTCGGCGGGGGCAGCGCTAACACAGATACGCAGTATTTT
CSVGGGSANTDTQYF
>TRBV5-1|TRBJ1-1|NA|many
TGCGCCAGCAGCTGGCGGGGGGGCACTGAAGCTTTCTTT
CASSWRGGTEAFF
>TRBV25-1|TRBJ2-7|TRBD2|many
TGTGCCAGCAGTCCCTGGATAGCGGGAGGCGGCCAAGGGAGCGAGCAGTACTTC
CASSPWIAGGGQGSEQYF